A single sample is the source of the 6 T cell receptor beta chains below, sequenced in a study of cytomegalovirus exposure and HLA in healthy donors. PCR primers comprised 60 Vbeta and 13 Jbeta primers. Assay: immunoSEQ multiplex PCR; the TCRdb copy retains only in-frame clones and omits some. This table has 150,000 to 200,000 clones, more than 75% appearing once. Source material: PBMCs. These receptors came from a woman aged 45 to 65 in good health and CMV-seronegative.

This clone was counted between two and nine times. The rearrangement uses TRBV21-1 and TRBJ1-5; TRBD1 is the table's D call and was not checked against the DNA. TRBV21-1 constitutes a pseudogene. The CDR3 contains 16 residues. CDR3 amino acids: CASTNDRVALNQPQHF. In DNA form, the CDR3 reads TGTGCCAGCACCAATGACAGGGTCGCTCTTAATCAGCCCCAGCATTTT.

As concerns this clone: The identical CDR3 is also encoded by other nucleotide sequences in the sample. The chain couples TRBV5-6 to TRBJ1-4, with TRBD1 matching 9 bases. V was clipped by 1 base and J by 8 bases; unmatched bases: 6. This CDR3 comprises 15 residues. CDR1 is SGHDT and CDR2 is YYEEEE in the germline V gene. The chain's CDR3 is CASSLRTGVGEKLFF. DNA for the CDR3: TGTGCCAGCAGCTTGAGGACAGGGGTGGGCGAAAAACTGTTTTTT.

The chain joins TRBV9 to TRBJ2-7, with a tentative D call TRBD2 (6 bases). The V gene lost 2 bases and the J gene lost 3 bases, with 9 bases spanning the gap. Looked up from germline, CDR1 is SGDLS and CDR2 is YYNGEE. The CDR3 is 13 residues long. The CDR3 loop reads CASSVSGDYEQYF. The CDR3 bases are TGTGCCAGCAGCGTGTCGGGAGACTACGAGCAGTACTTC. The full variable domain, rest sourced from reference TRBV9 and TRBJ2-7, is DSGVTQTPKHLITATGQRVTLRCSPRSGDLSVYWYQQSLDQGLQFLIQYYNGEERAKGNILERFSAQQFPDLHSELNLSSLELGDSALYFCASSVSGDYEQYFGPGTRLTVT.

This clone was seen once. The DNA of the CDR3 is TGCGCCAGCAGCCCGGCTCCTCCCTATCCGGGGGCTTTCTTT. It translates to CASSPAPPYPGAFF. This sequence joins TRBV5-1 and TRBJ1-1, with D hard to call. Per germline, CDR1 SGHRS and CDR2 YFSETQ. V was cut by 4 bases and J by 11 bases, with 21 bases left in between. This CDR3 region has 14 residues.

The chain combines TRBV27 with TRBJ1-4, with a weak D call TRBD1 (5 bases). The CDR3 has 13 residues. Trimming shortened V by 6 bases and J by 6 bases, and 11 bases separated the two germline ends. The germline CDR1 and CDR2 sequences are MNHEY and SMNVEV (reference sequence). The CDR3 reads CASRQGGYEKLFF. CDR3 nucleotides: TGTGCCAGCAGGCAGGGAGGTTATGAAAAACTGTTTTTT.

V usage is TRBV5-3 and J usage is TRBJ2-7; D is possibly TRBD1 (5 bases). TRBV5-3 belongs to the ORF category, with a function that is uncertain. CDR3 length: 14 residues. V was shortened by 4 bases and J by 2 bases, with 13 bases between the two germline ends. The CDR3 DNA reads TGTGCCAGAAGCGTCAACAGGTTTCCCTACGAGCAGTACTTC. It is translated as CARSVNRFPYEQYF.